The rows below give T cell receptor beta chains drawn from one sample of a study of radiation and T cells in renal cell carcinoma. The table came from immunoSEQ multiplex PCR; TCRdb's copy has only in-frame clones and leaves some out. The sample lists 150,000 to 200,000 clones; about 85% were seen once. Sequencing was performed on blood, taken from a patient whose treatment included radiotherapy and nephrectomy. The receptors were gathered from a woman in her forties or fifties with renal cell carcinoma. Both conserved end residues are part of each CDR3. A D gene is named only where the DNA matches it firmly. For some rows the clone size is stated as once, few or many, or as a class when expanded; others skip it.

v_gene	d_gene	j_gene	abundance	CDR3nt	CDR3aa
TRBV30	-	TRBJ2-5	-	TGTGCCTGGAGACTGGGACGCGAGACCCAGTACTTC	CAWRLGRETQYF
TRBV6-5	-	TRBJ1-1	-	TGTGCCAGCAGTTGGGAAGTGAACACTGAAGCTTTCTTT	CASSWEVNTEAFF
TRBV19	-	TRBJ2-1	-	TGTGCCAGTAGTATTTTGGCGGTCCCCTACAATGAGCAGTTCTTC	CASSILAVPYNEQFF
TRBV6-1	-	TRBJ1-5	-	TGTGCCAGCAGTGACAATGGCGTCAATCAGCCCCAGCATTTT	CASSDNGVNQPQHF
TRBV5-5	TRBD1	TRBJ2-4	-	TGTGCCAGCAGCGTGACCGGGACAGGGGAACACATTCAGTACTTC	CASSVTGTGEHIQYF
TRBV14	-	TRBJ2-2	-	TGTGCCAGCAGCCAAGATAGCAGGGACTCCGGGGAGCTGTTTTTT	CASSQDSRDSGELFF
TRBV5-6	-	TRBJ1-1	-	TGTGCCAGCAGCCCTTTGGGGGGGCAGGTGAACACTGAAGCTTTCTTT	CASSPLGGQVNTEAFF
TRBV14	-	TRBJ2-3	-	TGTGCCAGCAGCCCCCGGGGCCGGGGCGCAGATACGCAGTATTTT	CASSPRGRGADTQYF
TRBV4-1	-	TRBJ2-7	-	TGCGCCAGCAGCCAAGATCCCACTTTGACCTACGAGCAGTACTTC	CASSQDPTLTYEQYF
TRBV2	-	TRBJ2-3	once	TGTGCCAGCAGTGAAGAATACACAGATACGCAGTATTTT	CASSEEYTDTQYF
TRBV21-1	-	TRBJ2-2	-	TGTGCCAGCAGCAATCCGACAGGGGCCACCGGGGAGCTGTTTTTT	CASSNPTGATGELFF
TRBV5-1	-	TRBJ1-1	-	TGCGCCAGCAGCTCAACCAGGGTATCGTACACTGAAGCTTTCTTT	CASSSTRVSYTEAFF
TRBV11-2	TRBD1	TRBJ1-2	-	TGTGCCAGCAGGGCTCCGGGACAGGGGCCTGGCTACACCTTC	CASRAPGQGPGYTF
TRBV2	-	TRBJ1-1	-	TGTGCCAGCAGTCACCCGGGACACCCTCGAGCAAACACTGAAGCTTTCTTT	CASSHPGHPRANTEAFF
TRBV30	TRBD2	TRBJ2-7	-	TGTGCCGGGACTAACACCTACGAGCAGTACTTC	CAGTNTYEQYF
TRBV7-2	-	TRBJ2-3	once	TGTGCCAGCAGCTCGGAGGCATCGAGCACAGATACGCAGTATTTT	CASSSEASSTDTQYF
TRBV6-1	TRBD2	TRBJ2-1	few	TGTGCCACAGTACTAGCGGGGGGGTACAATGAGCAGTTCTTC	CATVLAGGYNEQFF
TRBV6-4	TRBD1	TRBJ1-1	few	TGTGCCAGCAGTGACTCGAGGGACAGGGCCCTGGTCTTT	CASSDSRDRALVF
TRBV30	-	TRBJ2-7	-	TGTGCCTGGAGTGATAAGGGGGCGCGGGGCTACGAGCAGTACTTC	CAWSDKGARGYEQYF
TRBV5-1	-	TRBJ1-2	-	TGCGCCAGCAGCTTGGCCGGGGGCCGGGACTATGGCTACACCTTC	CASSLAGGRDYGYTF
TRBV9	-	TRBJ1-1	-	TGTGCCAGCAGCTCTCTTGGGGTCACTGAAGCTTTCTTT	CASSSLGVTEAFF
TRBV18	-	TRBJ2-7	-	TGTGCCAGCTCACCCCAGGGGGGCTCCTACGAGCAGTACTTC	CASSPQGGSYEQYF
TRBV5-4	-	TRBJ1-6	-	TGTGCCAGCAGCTTGGATAGGGTGGGCAATTCACCCCTCCACTTT	CASSLDRVGNSPLHF
TRBV13	-	TRBJ1-2	-	TGTGCCAGCAGCTTAACCCGGGCAGGCAGTGGCTACACCTTC	CASSLTRAGSGYTF
TRBV25-1	TRBD1	TRBJ2-7	once	TGTGCCAGCAGGAACGGACAGGGACGGACAAGGGAGCAGTACTTC	CASRNGQGRTREQYF
TRBV6-1	-	TRBJ2-7	-	TGTGCCAGCGGTGAAGGTCGTCTCGAGCAGTACTTC	CASGEGRLEQYF
TRBV6-5	-	TRBJ1-2	-	TGTGCCAGCAGTTACGTGGGATCCTACTATGGCTACACCTTC	CASSYVGSYYGYTF
TRBV4-3	-	TRBJ2-3	-	TGCGCCAGCAGCCAAGGTGGCAGGGGAACAGATACGCAGTATTTT	CASSQGGRGTDTQYF
TRBV11-3	TRBD2	TRBJ2-1	-	TGTGCCAGCAGCCCGCAGCGGGGGGGACGGGAGCAGTTCTTC	CASSPQRGGREQFF
TRBV6-1	-	TRBJ1-2	-	TGTGCCAGCAGTGAAGAGCAAAACTATGGCTACACCTTC	CASSEEQNYGYTF
TRBV18	-	TRBJ1-3	-	TGTGCCAGCTCAACCGGGGCCATGCATGGAAACACCATATATTTT	CASSTGAMHGNTIYF
TRBV4-2	TRBD1	TRBJ1-4	-	TGTGCCAGCAGCCAAGATGACAGGGGGAAAGTTAGTAGGGCTAATGAAAAACTGTTTTTT	CASSQDDRGKVSRANEKLFF
TRBV5-1	-	TRBJ2-6	-	TGCGCCAGCAGCTCACAGCCCCCCTCTGGGGCCAACGTCCTGACTTTC	CASSSQPPSGANVLTF
TRBV7-9	-	TRBJ1-1	many	TGTGCCAGCATACTTATAGCAGGTTTGAACACTGAAGCTTTCTTT	CASILIAGLNTEAFF
TRBV2	-	TRBJ2-3	-	TGTGCCAGCACCCAGGGAGGGGGCGAGATAGATACGCAGTATTTT	CASTQGGGEIDTQYF
TRBV13	-	TRBJ2-3	-	TGTGCCAGCAGCTCCGGGACTGGCCCACAAAATACGCAGTATTTT	CASSSGTGPQNTQYF
TRBV21-1	-	TRBJ1-2	few	TGTGCCAGCTCTAGGGCCGATGGCTACACCTTC	CASSRADGYTF
TRBV6-1	-	TRBJ1-2	-	TGTGCCAGCCTCCCTCGGGGCCGTCAAAACTATGGCTACACCTTC	CASLPRGRQNYGYTF
TRBV11-2	-	TRBJ1-1	-	TGTGCCAGCAGCTTAGCTGGGGGGCAAGCTTTCTTT	CASSLAGGQAFF
TRBV7-2	-	TRBJ2-3	-	TGTGCCAGCAGCGTATCCGGGTTCACAGATACGCAGTATTTT	CASSVSGFTDTQYF
TRBV4-1	TRBD2	TRBJ2-5	-	TGCGCCAGCAGCCCCGGGAGGGTCCAAGAGACCCAGTACTTC	CASSPGRVQETQYF